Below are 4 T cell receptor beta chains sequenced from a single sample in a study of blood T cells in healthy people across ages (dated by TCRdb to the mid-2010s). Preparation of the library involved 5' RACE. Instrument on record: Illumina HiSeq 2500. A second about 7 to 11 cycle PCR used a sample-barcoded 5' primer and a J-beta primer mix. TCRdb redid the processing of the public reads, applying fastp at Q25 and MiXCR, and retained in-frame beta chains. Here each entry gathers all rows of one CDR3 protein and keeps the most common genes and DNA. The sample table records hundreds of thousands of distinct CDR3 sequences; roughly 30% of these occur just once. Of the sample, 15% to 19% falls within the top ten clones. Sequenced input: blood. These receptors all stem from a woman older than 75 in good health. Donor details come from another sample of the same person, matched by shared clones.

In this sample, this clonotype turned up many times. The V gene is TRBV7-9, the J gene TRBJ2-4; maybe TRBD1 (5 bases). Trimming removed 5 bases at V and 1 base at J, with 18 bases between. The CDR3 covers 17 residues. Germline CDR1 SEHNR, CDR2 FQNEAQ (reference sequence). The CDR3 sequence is CASSPKPLGLAKNIQYF. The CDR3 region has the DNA TGTGCCAGCAGCCCGAAGCCGTTGGGGCTGGCCAAAAACATTCAGTACTTC.

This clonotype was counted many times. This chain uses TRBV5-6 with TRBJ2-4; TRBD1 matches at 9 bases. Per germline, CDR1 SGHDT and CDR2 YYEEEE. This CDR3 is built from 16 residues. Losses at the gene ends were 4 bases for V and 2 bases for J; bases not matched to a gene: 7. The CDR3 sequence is CASSQLQGASKNIQYF. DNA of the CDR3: TGTGCCAGCAGCCAATTACAGGGGGCCTCCAAAAACATTCAGTACTTC.

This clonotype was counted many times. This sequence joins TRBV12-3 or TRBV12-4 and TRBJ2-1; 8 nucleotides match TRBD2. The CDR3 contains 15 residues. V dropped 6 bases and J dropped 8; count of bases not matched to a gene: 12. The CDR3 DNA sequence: TGTGCCAGCAGCATTTCGGGGGGGGCCGGCGATGAGCAGTTCTTC. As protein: CASSISGGAGDEQFF.

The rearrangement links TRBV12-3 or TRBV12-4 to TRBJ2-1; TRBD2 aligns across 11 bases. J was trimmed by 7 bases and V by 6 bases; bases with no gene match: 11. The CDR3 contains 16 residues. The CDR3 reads CASSPLRASGGNEQFF. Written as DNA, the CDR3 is TGTGCCAGCAGCCCCCTTAGGGCTAGCGGGGGGAATGAGCAGTTCTTC.